This T cell receptor beta chain emerged from a study of human T cells and chemical hapten exposure. Each CDR3 protein is one row after TCRdb ran MiXCR on the RACE reads. The sample yields 150,000 to 200,000 distinct CDR3 sequences, about 27% seen once. Stated time point: patch test 3, about 24 weeks after DPC sensitization. Treatment noted: therapeutic diphenylcyclopropenone sensitization with weekly scalp DPC. Trimming pared 4 bases from V and 7 bases from J, leaving 12 bases between. The CDR3 loop spans 13 amino acids. Germline V CDR1 and CDR2: SGHRS, YFSETQ. Sequencing used whole blood, obtained in connection with sensitization to the hapten diphenylcyclopropenone (DPC). The TCR was taken from a woman aged 18-35 years with alopecia areata. Some clones in this sample may be carry-over from other donors' samples. The gene calls are TRBV5-1 and TRBJ2-1; D perhaps matches TRBD1 (5 bases). The CDR3 loop is CASSPGTGNEQFF. The DNA of the CDR3 is TGCGCCAGCAGCCCAGGAACAGGTAATGAGCAGTTCTTC.